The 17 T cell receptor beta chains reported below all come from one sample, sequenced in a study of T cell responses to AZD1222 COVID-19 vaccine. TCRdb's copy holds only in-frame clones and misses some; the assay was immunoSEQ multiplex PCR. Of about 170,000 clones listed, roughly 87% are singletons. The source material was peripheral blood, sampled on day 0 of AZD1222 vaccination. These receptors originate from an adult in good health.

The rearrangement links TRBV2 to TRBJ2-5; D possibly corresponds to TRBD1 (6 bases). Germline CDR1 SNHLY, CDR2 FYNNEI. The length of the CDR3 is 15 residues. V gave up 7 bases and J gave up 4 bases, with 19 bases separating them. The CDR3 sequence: CASTSRPQGAETQYF. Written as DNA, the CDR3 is TGTGCCAGCACCTCTCGTCCACAGGGAGCAGAGACCCAGTACTTC. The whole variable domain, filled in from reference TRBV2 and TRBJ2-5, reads EPEVTQTPSHQVTQMGQEVILRCVPISNHLYFYWYRQILGQKVEFLVSFYNNEISEKSEIFDDQFSVERPDGSNFTLKIRSTKLEDSAMYFCASTSRPQGAETQYFGPGTRLLVL.

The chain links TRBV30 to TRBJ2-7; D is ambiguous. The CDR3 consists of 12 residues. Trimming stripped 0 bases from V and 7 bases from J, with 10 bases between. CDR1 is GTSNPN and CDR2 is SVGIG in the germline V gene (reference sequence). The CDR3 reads CAWSVSRGEQYF. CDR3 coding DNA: TGTGCCTGGAGTGTGAGCCGTGGGGAGCAGTACTTC.

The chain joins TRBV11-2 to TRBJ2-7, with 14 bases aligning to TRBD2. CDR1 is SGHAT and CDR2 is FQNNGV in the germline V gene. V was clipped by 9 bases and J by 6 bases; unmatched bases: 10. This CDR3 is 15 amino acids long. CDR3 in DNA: TGTGCCAGTAAAATGGGGACTAGCGGGAGTTCCGAGCAGTACTTC. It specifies CASKMGTSGSSEQYF.

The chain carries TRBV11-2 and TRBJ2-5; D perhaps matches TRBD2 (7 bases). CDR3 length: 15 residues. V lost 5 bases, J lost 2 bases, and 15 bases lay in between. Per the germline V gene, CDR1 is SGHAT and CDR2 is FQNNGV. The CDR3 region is CASSPGGLKQETQYF. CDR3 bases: TGTGCCAGCAGCCCGGGGGGCTTAAAACAAGAGACCCAGTACTTC. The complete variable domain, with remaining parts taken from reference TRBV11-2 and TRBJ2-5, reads EAGVAQSPRYKIIEKRQSVAFWCNPISGHATLYWYQQILGQGPKLLIQFQNNGVVDDSQLPKDRFSAERLKGVDSTLKIQPAKLEDSAVYLCASSPGGLKQETQYFGPGTRLLVL.

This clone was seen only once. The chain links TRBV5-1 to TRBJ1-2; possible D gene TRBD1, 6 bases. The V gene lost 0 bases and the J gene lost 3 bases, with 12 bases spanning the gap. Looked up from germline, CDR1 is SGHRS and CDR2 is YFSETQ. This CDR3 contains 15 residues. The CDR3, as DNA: TGCGCCAGCAGCTTGGGTTTAGGGGGGGACTATGGCTACACCTTC. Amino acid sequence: CASSLGLGGDYGYTF. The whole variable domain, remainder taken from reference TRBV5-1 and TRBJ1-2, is KAGVTQTPRYLIKTRGQQVTLSCSPISGHRSVSWYQQTPGQGLQFLFEYFSETQRNKGNFPGRFSGRQFSNSRSEMNVSTLELGDSALYLCASSLGLGGDYGYTFGSGTRLTVV.

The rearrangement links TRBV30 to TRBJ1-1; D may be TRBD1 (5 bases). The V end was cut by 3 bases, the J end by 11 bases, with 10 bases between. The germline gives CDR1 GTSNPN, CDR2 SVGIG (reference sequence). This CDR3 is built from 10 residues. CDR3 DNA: TGTGCCTGGAGCGACAGAGAGGCTTTCTTT. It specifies CAWSDREAFF. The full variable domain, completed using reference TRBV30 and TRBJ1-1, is SQTIHQWPATLVQPVGSPLSLECTVEGTSNPNLYWYRQAAGRGLQLLFYSVGIGQISSEVPQNLSASRPQDRQFILSSKKLLLSDSGFYLCAWSDREAFFGQGTRLTVV.

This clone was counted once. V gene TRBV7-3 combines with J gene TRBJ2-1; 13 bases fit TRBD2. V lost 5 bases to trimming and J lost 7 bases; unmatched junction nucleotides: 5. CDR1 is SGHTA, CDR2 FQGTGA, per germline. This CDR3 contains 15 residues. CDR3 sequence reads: CASSHRTSGRNEQFF. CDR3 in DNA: TGTGCCAGCAGCCACCGGACTAGCGGGAGAAATGAGCAGTTCTTC.

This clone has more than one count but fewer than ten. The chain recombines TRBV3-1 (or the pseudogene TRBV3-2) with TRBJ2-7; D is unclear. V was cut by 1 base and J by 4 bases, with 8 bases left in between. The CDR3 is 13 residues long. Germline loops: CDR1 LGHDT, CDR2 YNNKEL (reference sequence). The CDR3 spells CASSQGVRYEQYF. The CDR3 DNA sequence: TGTGCCAGCAGCCAAGGTGTCAGGTACGAGCAGTACTTC.

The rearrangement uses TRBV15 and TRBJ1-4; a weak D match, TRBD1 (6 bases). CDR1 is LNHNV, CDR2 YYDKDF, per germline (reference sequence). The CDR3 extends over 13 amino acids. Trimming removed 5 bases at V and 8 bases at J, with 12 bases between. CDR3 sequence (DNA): TGTGCCACCAGCTTTGGGGGCAGGGAAAAACTGTTTTTT. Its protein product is CATSFGGREKLFF.

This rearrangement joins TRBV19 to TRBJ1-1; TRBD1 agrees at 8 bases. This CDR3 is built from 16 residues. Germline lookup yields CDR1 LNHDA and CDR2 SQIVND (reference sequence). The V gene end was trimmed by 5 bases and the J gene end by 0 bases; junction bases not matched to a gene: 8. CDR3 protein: CASSLYGTGLNTEAFF. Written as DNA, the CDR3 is TGTGCCAGTAGTTTATACGGGACAGGTTTGAACACTGAAGCTTTCTTT.

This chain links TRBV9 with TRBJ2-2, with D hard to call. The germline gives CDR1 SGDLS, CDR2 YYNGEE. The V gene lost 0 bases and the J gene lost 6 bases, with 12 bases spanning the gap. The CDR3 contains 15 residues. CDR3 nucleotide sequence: TGTGCCAGCAGCGTAGACTCACTTCCAGCCGGGGAGCTGTTTTTT. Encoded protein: CASSVDSLPAGELFF. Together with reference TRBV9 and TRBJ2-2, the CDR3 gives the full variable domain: DSGVTQTPKHLITATGQRVTLRCSPRSGDLSVYWYQQSLDQGLQFLIQYYNGEERAKGNILERFSAQQFPDLHSELNLSSLELGDSALYFCASSVDSLPAGELFFGEGSRLTVL.

In DNA form, the CDR3 reads TGTGCCAGCAGCAAAGGCCCAGATACGCAGTATTTT. Its protein is CASSKGPDTQYF. V and J are TRBV21-1 and TRBJ2-3. TRBV21-1 is labeled a pseudogene. The CDR3 consists of 12 residues.

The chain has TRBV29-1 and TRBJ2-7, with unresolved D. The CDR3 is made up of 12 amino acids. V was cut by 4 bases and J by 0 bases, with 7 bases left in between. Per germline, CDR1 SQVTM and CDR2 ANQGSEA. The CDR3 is CSVGVSSYEQYF. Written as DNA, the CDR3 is TGCAGCGTTGGGGTGAGCTCCTACGAGCAGTACTTC.

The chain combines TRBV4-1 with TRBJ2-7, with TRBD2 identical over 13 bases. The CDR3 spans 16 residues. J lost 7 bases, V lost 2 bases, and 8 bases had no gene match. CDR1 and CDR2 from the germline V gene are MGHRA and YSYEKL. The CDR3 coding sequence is TGCGCCAGCAGCCAACCGACTAGCGGGAGGACTGGAGAGCAGTACTTC. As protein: CASSQPTSGRTGEQYF.

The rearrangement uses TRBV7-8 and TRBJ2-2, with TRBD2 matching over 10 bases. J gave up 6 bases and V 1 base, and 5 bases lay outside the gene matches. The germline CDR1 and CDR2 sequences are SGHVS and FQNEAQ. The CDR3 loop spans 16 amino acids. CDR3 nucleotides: TGTGCCAGCAGCTTAGGGGGGCTAGCGGGAGCCGGGGAGCTGTTTTTT. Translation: CASSLGGLAGAGELFF.

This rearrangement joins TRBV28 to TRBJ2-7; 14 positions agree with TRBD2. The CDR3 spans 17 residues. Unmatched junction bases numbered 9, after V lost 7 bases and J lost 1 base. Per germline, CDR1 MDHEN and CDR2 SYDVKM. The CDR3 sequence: CASTKTSGRAASYEQYF. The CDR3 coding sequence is TGTGCCAGCACCAAGACTAGCGGGAGGGCCGCGTCCTACGAGCAGTACTTC.

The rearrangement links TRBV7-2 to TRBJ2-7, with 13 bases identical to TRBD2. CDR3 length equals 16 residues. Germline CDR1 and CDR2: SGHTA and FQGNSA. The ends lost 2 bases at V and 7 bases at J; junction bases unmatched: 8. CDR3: CASSLIPGLAGQEQYF. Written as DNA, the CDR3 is TGTGCCAGCAGCTTAATACCGGGACTAGCGGGACAAGAGCAGTACTTC.